What follows is one T cell receptor (beta chain) and its context. The data belong to a study of blood T cell repertoires in COVID-19. At the level of the study: The United States, Italy and Spain provided the acute and convalescent COVID-19 samples. Sample material is recorded as cDNA or gDNA derived from T cells, B-cell-depleted T cells, or PBMCs.

The CDR3 is 15 residues long. Trimming pared 4 bases from V and 0 bases from J, leaving 9 bases between. CDR1 and CDR2 from the germline V gene are MGHRA and YSYEKL. Methods used by the authors: Cell counts per sample came from amplifying reference gene primers. Produced via immunoSEQ multiplex PCR; TCRdb's table is partial and in-frame only. V and J calls and clone size come straight from that table; D and trimming were deduced from the DNA. Of 200,000 to 300,000 clones in the sample, more than 70% were seen once. Sequences were obtained from peripheral blood. The sequence derives from a woman aged 45 to 65 with acute or convalescent COVID-19. The chain couples TRBV4-1 to TRBJ1-4; D possibly corresponds to TRBD1 (6 bases). CDR3 protein: CASSLPGATNEKLFF. DNA of the CDR3: TGCGCCAGCAGCCTTCCAGGGGCAACTAATGAAAAACTGTTTTTT.